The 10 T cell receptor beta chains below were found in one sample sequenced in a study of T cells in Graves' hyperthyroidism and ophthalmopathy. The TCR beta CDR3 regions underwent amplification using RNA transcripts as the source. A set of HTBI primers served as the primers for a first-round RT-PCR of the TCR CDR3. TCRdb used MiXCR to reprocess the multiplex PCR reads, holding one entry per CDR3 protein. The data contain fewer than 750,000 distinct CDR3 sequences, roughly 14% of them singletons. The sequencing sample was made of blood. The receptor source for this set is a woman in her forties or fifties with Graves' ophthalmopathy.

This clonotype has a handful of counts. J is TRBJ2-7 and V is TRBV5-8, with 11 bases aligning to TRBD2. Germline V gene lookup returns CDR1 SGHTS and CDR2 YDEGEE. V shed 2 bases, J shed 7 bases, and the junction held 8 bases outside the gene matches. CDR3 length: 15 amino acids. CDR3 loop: CASSFLLAGVKEQYF. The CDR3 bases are TGTGCCAGCAGCTTCTTACTAGCGGGAGTAAAAGAGCAGTACTTC.

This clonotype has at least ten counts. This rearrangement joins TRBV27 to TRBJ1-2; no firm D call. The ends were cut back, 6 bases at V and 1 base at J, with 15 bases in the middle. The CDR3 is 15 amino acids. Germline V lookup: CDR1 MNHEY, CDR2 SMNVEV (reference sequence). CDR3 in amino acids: CASSPFGVGNYGYTF. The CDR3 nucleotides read TGTGCCAGCAGCCCGTTCGGGGTCGGTAACTATGGCTACACCTTC.

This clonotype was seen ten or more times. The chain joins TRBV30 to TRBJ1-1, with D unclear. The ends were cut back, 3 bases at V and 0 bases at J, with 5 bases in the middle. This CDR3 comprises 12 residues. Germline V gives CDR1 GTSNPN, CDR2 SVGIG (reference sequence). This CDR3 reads CAWRKMNTEAFF. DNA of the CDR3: TGTGCCTGGAGGAAGATGAACACTGAAGCTTTCTTT.

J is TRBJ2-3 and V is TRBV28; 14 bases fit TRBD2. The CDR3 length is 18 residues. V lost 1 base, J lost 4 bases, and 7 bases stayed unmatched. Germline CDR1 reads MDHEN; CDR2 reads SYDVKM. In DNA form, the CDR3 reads TGTGCCAGCAGTTTATTGCTCGGGACTAGCGGGAGTCCAGATACGCAGTATTTT. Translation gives CASSLLLGTSGSPDTQYF.

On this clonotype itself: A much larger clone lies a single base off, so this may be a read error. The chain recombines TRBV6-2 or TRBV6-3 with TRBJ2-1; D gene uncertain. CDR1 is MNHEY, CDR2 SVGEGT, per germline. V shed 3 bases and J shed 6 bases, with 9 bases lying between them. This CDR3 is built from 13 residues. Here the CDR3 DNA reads TGTGCCAGCAGTTATGAGGTACGCAATGAGCAGTTCTTC. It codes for CASSYEVRNEQFF.

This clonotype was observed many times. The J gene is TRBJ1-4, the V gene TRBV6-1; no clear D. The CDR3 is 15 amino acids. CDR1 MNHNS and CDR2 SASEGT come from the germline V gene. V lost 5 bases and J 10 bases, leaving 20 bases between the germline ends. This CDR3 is CASSTRTDSVGKLFF. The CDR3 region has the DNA TGTGCCAGCAGTACCCGGACGGACTCGGTTGGAAAACTGTTTTTT.

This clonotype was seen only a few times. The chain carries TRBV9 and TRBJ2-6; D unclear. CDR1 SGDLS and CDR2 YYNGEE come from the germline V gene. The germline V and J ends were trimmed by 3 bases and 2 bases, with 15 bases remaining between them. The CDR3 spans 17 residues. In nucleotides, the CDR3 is TGTGCCAGCAGCGACACCAAGGTTGGGACTGGGGCCAACGTCCTGACTTTC. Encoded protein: CASSDTKVGTGANVLTF.

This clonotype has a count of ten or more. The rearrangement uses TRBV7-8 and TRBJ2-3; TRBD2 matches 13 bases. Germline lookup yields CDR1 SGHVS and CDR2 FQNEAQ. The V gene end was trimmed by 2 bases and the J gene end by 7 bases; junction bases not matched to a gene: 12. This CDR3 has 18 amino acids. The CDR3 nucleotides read TGTGCCAGCAGCTTACGAACGACGACTAGCGGGAGGCTTTATACGCAGTATTTT. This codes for CASSLRTTTSGRLYTQYF.

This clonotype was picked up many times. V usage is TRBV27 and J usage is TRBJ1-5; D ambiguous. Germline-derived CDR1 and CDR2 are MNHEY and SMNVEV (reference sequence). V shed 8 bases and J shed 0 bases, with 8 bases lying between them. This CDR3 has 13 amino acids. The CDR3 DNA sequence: TGTGCCAGCGCCGTCTATAGCAATCAGCCCCAGCATTTT. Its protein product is CASAVYSNQPQHF.

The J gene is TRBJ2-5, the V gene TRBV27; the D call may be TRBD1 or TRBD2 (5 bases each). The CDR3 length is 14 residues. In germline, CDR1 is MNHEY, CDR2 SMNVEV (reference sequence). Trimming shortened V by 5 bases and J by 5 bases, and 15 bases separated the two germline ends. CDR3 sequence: CASSTKDWDETQYF. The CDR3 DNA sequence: TGTGCCAGCAGTACAAAGGACTGGGACGAGACCCAGTACTTC.